This T cell receptor beta chain was retrieved from a study of OX40 agonist ivuxolimab in advanced cancers. Overall study context: Earlier anti-PD-1, anti-PD-L1 or anti-CTLA-4 therapy was permitted; under 50% had received some.

Some clones are missing from TCRdb's copy, which holds only in-frame ones; the method was immunoSEQ multiplex PCR. The sample lists about 92,000 clones, roughly four fifths occurring once. The sample holds a few counts of this clone. This TCR came from an adult with an advanced solid tumor such as melanoma, head and neck, liver or kidney cancer. Specimen: CD4+ or CD8+ T cells sorted from blood, collected in a trial of the OX40 agonist ivuxolimab.

The CDR3 nucleotides read TGTGCCAGCTCCCTCCTGGGAGATACGCAGTATTTT. The encoded protein is CASSLLGDTQYF. The V and J genes are TRBV2 and TRBJ2-3; D gene uncertain. CDR3 length equals 12 residues. V gave up 8 bases and J gave up 5 bases, with 11 bases separating them. Per the germline V gene, CDR1 is SNHLY and CDR2 is FYNNEI.